The entry below describes one T cell receptor beta chain. The antigen is unknown. TCRdb re-called the 5' RACE reads through MiXCR, storing one row per CDR3 protein. The sample consists of 65,000 to 85,000 distinct CDR3 sequences, 5.5% to 6.5% of them appearing once. This record belongs to a study of neurological immune-mediated disorders. About the study: The disease course was relapsing-remitting in roughly 30 and secondary progressive in about 9% of the 34 multiple sclerosis patients.

General study points: HTLV-1-associated myelopathy had the most TCR clonal expansion, and multiple sclerosis had the least, less than healthy controls.

Time point of the sample: longitudinal time-point 2. This CDR3 comprises 15 residues. From germline, CDR1 is SQVTM and CDR2 ANQGSEA. V gave up 3 bases and J gave up 0 bases; unmatched junction bases: 6. The chain employs TRBV29-1 and TRBJ2-5; the match to TRBD2 covers 8 bases. This sequence was found in a woman aged 60-75 years with multiple sclerosis. The specimen was PBMCs. CDR3 region: CSVDVRGGNQETQYF. For the CDR3, the DNA is TGCAGCGTTGATGTTCGCGGGGGGAACCAAGAGACCCAGTACTTC.